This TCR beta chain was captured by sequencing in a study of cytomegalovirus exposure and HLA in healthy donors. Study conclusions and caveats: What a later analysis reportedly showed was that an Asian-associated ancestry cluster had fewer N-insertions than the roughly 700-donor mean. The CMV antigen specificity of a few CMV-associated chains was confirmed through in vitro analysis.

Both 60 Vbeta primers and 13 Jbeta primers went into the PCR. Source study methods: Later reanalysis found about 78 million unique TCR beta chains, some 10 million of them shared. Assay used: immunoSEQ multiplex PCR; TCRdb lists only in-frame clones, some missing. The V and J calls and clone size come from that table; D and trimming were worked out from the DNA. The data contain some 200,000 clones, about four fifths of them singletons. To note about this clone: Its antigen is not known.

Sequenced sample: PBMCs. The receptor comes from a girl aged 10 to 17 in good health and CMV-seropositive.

The CDR3 DNA follows: TGTGCCAGTAGCCGTCCGGGACAGGGGATTTACGAGCAGTACTTC. Translating it yields CASSRPGQGIYEQYF. V is TRBV19 and J is TRBJ2-7, with TRBD1 identical over 10 bases. Per germline, CDR1 LNHDA and CDR2 SQIVND (reference sequence). The V segment lost 6 bases and the J segment 4 bases; nucleotides outside the gene matches: 9. This CDR3 comprises 15 residues.